This T cell receptor beta chain derives from a study of OX40 agonist ivuxolimab in advanced cancers. About the research overall: Past anti-PD-1, anti-PD-L1 or anti-CTLA-4 therapy was accepted, and 35% to 45% had received some.

This clone turned up a few times. Germline V gives CDR1 GTSNPN, CDR2 SVGIG (reference sequence). V shed 4 bases and J shed 1 base, with 9 bases lying between them. CDR3 length: 13 residues. Assay: immunoSEQ multiplex PCR; the TCRdb copy retains only in-frame clones and omits some. The table has tens of thousands of clones, roughly nine tenths seen once. Sample: CD4+ or CD8+ T cells sorted from blood, taken in a trial of the OX40 agonist ivuxolimab. The chain uses TRBV30 and TRBJ2-3; D gene unclear. The clonotype originates from an adult with an advanced solid tumor such as melanoma, head and neck, liver or kidney cancer. CDR3 sequence: CAWTYGGTDTQYF. As DNA, the CDR3 is TGTGCCTGGACCTATGGGGGCACAGATACGCAGTATTTT.